These 9 T cell receptor beta chains came from one sample sequenced in a study of shared clonotypes between healthy human individuals. This table comes from immunoSEQ multiplex PCR, and its TCRdb copy is limited to in-frame clones, with some not included. The sample consists of approximately 1.5 million clones, around 98.5% of them appearing once. The sequencing sample was made of naive CD4+ T cells sorted from blood. Subset here: CD45RA+ positively selected. These receptors all stem from a man aged 30 to 45 in good health.

The gene calls are TRBV5-5 and TRBJ2-1; 8 nucleotides line up with TRBD2. The ends lost 0 bases at V and 2 bases at J; junction bases unmatched: 4. Germline V gene lookup returns CDR1 SGHKS and CDR2 YYEKEE (reference sequence). This CDR3 region has 16 residues. The CDR3 DNA reads TGTGCCAGCAGCTTGGCCGGGACTAGTACCTACAATGAGCAGTTCTTC. As protein: CASSLAGTSTYNEQFF.

This chain connects TRBV7-9 to TRBJ2-1; 10 bases map to TRBD1. This CDR3 region has 17 residues. Per germline, CDR1 SEHNR and CDR2 FQNEAQ (reference sequence). The V segment lost 5 bases and the J segment 4 bases; nucleotides outside the gene matches: 11. The CDR3 bases are TGTGCCAGCAGCCCCAGATCGACAGGGGGCAGATACAATGAGCAGTTCTTC. Translating gives CASSPRSTGGRYNEQFF.

Note on this clone: This sample includes further DNA sequences coding for the same CDR3. The chain couples TRBV5-1 to TRBJ1-3, with D unclear. With 4 bases removed from V and 0 bases from J, the gap between germline ends came to 8 bases. Germline-derived CDR1 and CDR2 are SGHRS and YFSETQ. There are 14 residues in the CDR3. The CDR3 is CASSLQSSGNTIYF. Here the CDR3 DNA reads TGCGCCAGCAGCCTTCAGAGCTCTGGAAACACCATATATTTT.

The chain uses TRBV6-1 and TRBJ1-3; no definite D call. The CDR3 contains 13 residues. V shed 11 bases and J shed 4 bases, with 15 bases lying between them. Looked up from germline, CDR1 is MNHNS and CDR2 is SASEGT. Here the CDR3 reads CAPTGIAGNTIYF. The CDR3 DNA reads TGTGCCCCCACGGGAATAGCGGGAAACACCATATATTTT.

The sample holds one count of this clone. The chain uses TRBV15 and TRBJ1-2; no clear D. The CDR3 totals 13 residues. CDR1 is LNHNV, CDR2 YYDKDF, per germline (reference sequence). V shed 7 bases and J shed 8 bases, with 17 bases lying between them. For the CDR3, the DNA is TGTGCCACCACCCCGAGGGTCGGCGGGGGCTACACCTTC. Its protein product is CATTPRVGGGYTF.

The CDR3 nucleotides are TGTGCCAGCAGTAAACAGGGACAGTATGGCTACACCTTC. As protein: CASSKQGQYGYTF. This sequence joins TRBV6-6 and TRBJ1-2, with 7 bases matching TRBD1. The CDR3 is 13 amino acids. Germline CDR1 and CDR2: MNHNY and SVGAGI (reference sequence). With 5 bases clipped from V and 5 bases from J, the junction kept 5 bases outside the gene matches.

The chain carries TRBV29-1 and TRBJ1-1; 8 nucleotides agree with TRBD1. Germline CDR1 is SQVTM and CDR2 is ANQGSEA. J gave up 0 bases and V 4 bases, and 4 bases lay outside the gene matches. The CDR3 covers 14 residues. The CDR3 region has the DNA TGCAGCGTTGCCGCAGGGGGCCTGAACACTGAAGCTTTCTTT. Amino acids: CSVAAGGLNTEAFF. Filled out from reference TRBV29-1 and TRBJ1-1, the complete variable domain reads SAVISQKPSRDICQRGTSLTIQCQVDSQVTMMFWYRQQPGQSLTLIATANQGSEATYESGFVIDKFPISRPNLTFSTLTVSNMSPEDSSIYLCSVAAGGLNTEAFFGQGTRLTVV.

This clone was counted once. The gene calls are TRBV6-1 and TRBJ2-3; 7 positions agree with TRBD1. V trimming: 5 bases; J trimming: 2 bases; junction bases outside the gene matches: 7. In germline, CDR1 is MNHNS, CDR2 SASEGT. The CDR3 is 15 residues long. The CDR3 spells CASSWTGPNTDTQYF. CDR3 bases: TGTGCCAGCAGTTGGACAGGCCCCAACACAGATACGCAGTATTTT.

This rearrangement joins TRBV19 to TRBJ2-6, with 7 bases that match TRBD1. This CDR3 contains 14 residues. Germline V gene sequence: CDR1 LNHDA, CDR2 SQIVND (reference sequence). Germline trimming cut 3 bases from V and 11 bases from J; bases unmatched to any gene: 7. The CDR3 sequence: CASSIPTGPDVLTF. The CDR3 nucleotides are TGTGCCAGTAGTATTCCGACAGGGCCTGACGTCCTGACTTTC. The full variable domain, its missing parts supplied by reference TRBV19 and TRBJ2-6, is DGGITQSPKYLFRKEGQNVTLSCEQNLNHDAMYWYRQDPGQGLRLIYYSQIVNDFQKGDIAEGYSVSREKKESFPLTVTSAQKNPTAFYLCASSIPTGPDVLTFGAGSRLTVL.